These 20 T cell receptor beta chains were all obtained from the same sample, sequenced in a study of response to subunit inactivated influenza vaccine. TCRdb used MiXCR to reprocess the RT-PCR reads, holding one entry per CDR3 protein. The profile shows hundreds of thousands of distinct CDR3 sequences, 6% to 9% of them singletons. Source: PBMCs from blood, taken less than 25 months after vaccination. These receptors were obtained from a man in his fifties or sixties who received an inactivated influenza vaccine.

This rearrangement joins TRBV5-1 to TRBJ2-2; 8 bases line up with TRBD1. V lost 4 bases to trimming and J lost 5 bases; unmatched junction nucleotides: 7. CDR1 is SGHRS, CDR2 YFSETQ, per germline. The CDR3 extends over 15 amino acids. The CDR3 DNA reads as TGCGCCAGCAGCGGGGACAGGTTCCCAACCGGGGAGCTGTTTTTT. This translates into CASSGDRFPTGELFF.

This clonotype was recorded many times. The rearrangement uses TRBV10-3 and TRBJ2-3; D is possibly TRBD1 (5 bases). V shed 0 bases and J shed 0 bases, with 7 bases lying between them. The CDR3 has 15 residues. The germline V gene has CDR1 ENHRY and CDR2 SYGVKD. The CDR3 here is CAISESAGSTDTQYF. Here the CDR3 DNA reads TGTGCCATCAGTGAGTCGGCAGGGAGCACAGATACGCAGTATTTT.

This chain links TRBV7-8 with TRBJ2-3; TRBD1 might be the D (6 bases). This CDR3 is built from 14 residues. CDR1 SGHVS and CDR2 FQNEAQ come from the germline V gene. Trimming removed 7 bases from V and 2 bases from J, with 13 bases in between. CDR3 residues: CASNTGFHTDTQYF. The DNA of the CDR3 is TGTGCCAGCAACACAGGGTTTCACACAGATACGCAGTATTTT.

The rearrangement links TRBV28 to TRBJ2-7, with D perhaps TRBD1 or TRBD2 (6 bases each). CDR3 length: 17 amino acids. V gave up 2 bases and J gave up 2 bases, with 19 bases separating them. Germline CDR1 is MDHEN and CDR2 is SYDVKM. The chain's CDR3 is CASSLIGKGGYPYEQYF. For the CDR3, the DNA is TGTGCCAGCAGTTTAATCGGGAAGGGGGGATATCCCTACGAGCAGTACTTC.

This clonotype has at least ten counts. The chain recombines TRBV3-1 with TRBJ1-1; TRBD1 is a possible D gene (6 bases). The ends were cut back, 4 bases at V and 4 bases at J, with 10 bases in the middle. CDR3 length: 13 residues. CDR1 is LGHDT and CDR2 is YNNKEL in the germline V gene (reference sequence). The CDR3 DNA reads as TGTGCCAGCAGCCGAGGGACAATCACTGAAGCTTTCTTT. As protein: CASSRGTITEAFF. The full variable domain, its missing parts supplied by reference TRBV3-1 and TRBJ1-1, is DTAVSQTPKYLVTQMGNDKSIKCEQNLGHDTMYWYKQDSKKFLKIMFSYNNKELIINETVPNRFSPKSPDKAHLNLHINSLELGDSAVYFCASSRGTITEAFFGQGTRLTVV.

This clonotype was counted ten times or more. The genes are TRBV2 and TRBJ1-5; the D gene is possibly TRBD1 (6 bases). The CDR3 is made up of 13 amino acids. Trimming stripped 4 bases from V and 5 bases from J, with 9 bases between. The germline V gene has CDR1 SNHLY and CDR2 FYNNEI. CDR3 loop: CASSGGTYQPQHF. The CDR3 region has the DNA TGTGCCAGCAGTGGTGGGACATATCAGCCCCAGCATTTT.

In its sample, this clonotype was seen a few times. This chain connects TRBV5-1 to TRBJ2-2, with a tentative D call TRBD1 (6 bases). CDR1 is SGHRS and CDR2 is YFSETQ in the germline V gene. The CDR3 is 16 residues long. Trimming took 4 bases from V and 0 from J, leaving 13 bases between them. The chain's CDR3 is CASSGRTAPNTGELFF. CDR3 in DNA: TGCGCCAGCAGCGGACGGACAGCCCCGAACACCGGGGAGCTGTTTTTT.

This clonotype was detected many times. The J gene is TRBJ2-2, the V gene TRBV5-1, with TRBD2 matching 11 bases. The V gene's germline CDR1 is SGHRS and CDR2 YFSETQ. V gave up 4 bases and J gave up 3 bases; unmatched junction bases: 2. The CDR3 is 15 amino acids. This chain's CDR3 is CASSLSGRDTGELFF. The CDR3 DNA follows: TGCGCCAGCAGCCTTAGCGGGAGGGACACCGGGGAGCTGTTTTTT.

This clonotype appeared a few times. The rearrangement joins TRBV13 to TRBJ2-7; 9 nucleotides agree with TRBD2. Germline V gene lookup returns CDR1 PRHDT and CDR2 FYEKMQ (reference sequence). V was clipped by 0 bases and J by 12 bases; unmatched bases: 9. CDR3 length: 14 amino acids. The CDR3 loop reads CASSLGRGGRASYF. The DNA for the CDR3 is TGTGCCAGCAGCTTAGGCCGAGGCGGGAGGGCTTCGTACTTC.

This clonotype was observed a few times. The chain is built from TRBV15 and TRBJ1-4; D uncertain. This CDR3 has 15 amino acids. CDR1 and CDR2 from the germline V gene are LNHNV and YYDKDF (reference sequence). Trimming removed 1 base at V and 0 bases at J, with 6 bases between. As DNA, the CDR3 is TGTGCCACCAGCAGAGTTGCAGCAACTAATGAAAAACTGTTTTTT. It yields the protein CATSRVAATNEKLFF. Combining the CDR3 with reference TRBV15 and TRBJ1-4 gives the whole variable domain DAMVIQNPRYQVTQFGKPVTLSCSQTLNHNVMYWYQQKSSQAPKLLFHYYDKDFNNEADTPDNFQSRRPNTSFCFLDIRSPGLGDTAMYLCATSRVAATNEKLFFGSGTQLSVL.

The chain joins TRBV20-1 to TRBJ1-1, with D tentatively TRBD1 (5 bases). Germline-derived CDR1 and CDR2 are DFQATT and SNEGSKA (reference sequence). Trimming stripped 2 bases from V and 6 bases from J, with 7 bases between. The CDR3 loop spans 11 amino acids. This CDR3 is CSARLGAEAFF. Written as DNA, the CDR3 is TGCAGTGCTAGACTGGGGGCTGAAGCTTTCTTT.

This clonotype showed up many times. The chain joins TRBV4-3 to TRBJ2-2, with 9 bases identical to TRBD2. Per the germline V gene, CDR1 is LGHNA and CDR2 is YSLEER. This CDR3 has 16 amino acids. Germline trimming cut 0 bases from V and 6 bases from J; bases unmatched to any gene: 5. The CDR3: CASSQEIPSGAGELFF. CDR3 coding DNA: TGCGCCAGCAGCCAAGAGATCCCTAGCGGGGCCGGGGAGCTGTTTTTT.

This clonotype was observed many times. CDR3 sequence: CSARGGPAYEQYF. The DNA for the CDR3 is TGCAGTGCTAGAGGAGGGCCCGCCTACGAGCAGTACTTC. This rearrangement joins TRBV20-1 to TRBJ2-7; weak D call: TRBD2 (5 bases). V lost 1 base and J 2 bases, leaving 9 bases between the germline ends. Germline assignment: CDR1 DFQATT and CDR2 SNEGSKA (reference sequence). The CDR3 runs 13 residues.

The chain is built from TRBV28 and TRBJ2-7, with a possible D match to TRBD1 (6 bases). The germline gives CDR1 MDHEN, CDR2 SYDVKM. The CDR3 contains 15 residues. V was clipped by 2 bases and J by 2 bases, with 13 bases between them. The CDR3 loop reads CASSLDERGTYEQYF. DNA of the CDR3: TGTGCCAGCAGTTTAGACGAAAGGGGGACCTACGAGCAGTACTTC.

This clonotype was recorded at least ten times. The rearrangement joins TRBV29-1 to TRBJ1-2, with D unresolved. This CDR3 contains 17 residues. The V end was cut by 4 bases, the J end by 0 bases, with 21 bases between. Germline V lookup: CDR1 SQVTM, CDR2 ANQGSEA. The CDR3 DNA sequence: TGCAGCGTTGCGGGGTATGCGGCTTCACTTACTAACTATGGCTACACCTTC. It yields the protein CSVAGYAASLTNYGYTF.

The chain recombines TRBV23-1 with TRBJ2-1; D remains ambiguous. TRBV23-1 is marked as an open reading frame, function uncertain. V lost 0 bases to trimming and J lost 5 bases, with 5 bases between them. There are 13 residues in the CDR3. DNA for the CDR3: TGCGCCAGCAGTCAATCAAAACACAATGAGCAGTTCTTC. Its protein product is CASSQSKHNEQFF.

The table lists this clonotype with many counts. The rearrangement links TRBV24-1 to TRBJ2-2; TRBD1 is a possible D gene (5 bases). Trimming took off 8 bases at V and 4 bases at J, with 13 bases between the two ends. The CDR3 has 14 amino acids. Germline lookup yields CDR1 KGHDR and CDR2 SFDVKD. The CDR3: CATTAGSVTGELFF. The DNA for the CDR3 is TGTGCCACCACAGCAGGGTCGGTCACCGGGGAGCTGTTTTTT.

This clonotype was detected only a few times. At one end, the junction sequence differs from germline, possibly due to a read error. The V call is TRBV7-9, the J call TRBJ2-1, with 9 bases identical to TRBD2. The germline V gene encodes CDR1 SEHNR and CDR2 FQNEAQ (reference sequence). CDR3 length equals 16 residues. In DNA, the CDR3 is TGTGCCAGCAGCTTAGAGAGCGGGGGGCCCTACAATGAGCAGCTCTTC. This translates into CASSLESGGPYNEQLF.

V is TRBV10-3 and J is TRBJ2-2; TRBD1 might be the D (6 bases). The CDR3 runs 14 residues. Germline values: CDR1 ENHRY, CDR2 SYGVKD. The V end was cut by 10 bases, the J end by 4 bases, with 16 bases between. This CDR3 reads CATRTEGITGELFF. As DNA, the CDR3 is TGTGCCACCCGGACAGAAGGTATCACCGGGGAGCTGTTTTTT.

The rearrangement joins TRBV20-1 to TRBJ2-1; D is possibly TRBD2 (6 bases). V was trimmed by 3 bases and J by 2 bases, leaving 17 bases between them. Per germline, CDR1 DFQATT and CDR2 SNEGSKA (reference sequence). This CDR3 has 16 residues. Here the CDR3 reads CSARTSKMRPYNEQFF. The CDR3 DNA reads as TGCAGTGCTAGGACTAGTAAAATGAGACCCTACAATGAGCAGTTCTTC.